This TCR beta chain emerged from a study of T cell changes during pregnancy in multiple sclerosis. Method: immunoSEQ multiplex PCR; TCRdb's copy keeps in-frame clones and lacks some. The sample consists of tens of thousands of clones, nearly 95% of them appearing once. CDR3 length: 16 amino acids. Germline V gives CDR1 MNHEY, CDR2 SVGAGI. V lost 2 bases, J lost 6 bases, and 12 bases stayed unmatched. The source material was peripheral blood, sampled after pregnancy. The chain has TRBV6-5 and TRBJ1-2, with 7 bases matching TRBD1. This TCR came from a female donor in good health, enrolled as a control in a pregnancy study. The CDR3 loop reads CASSYNDGGGGHGYTF. In DNA form, the CDR3 reads TGTGCCAGCAGTTACAATGATGGAGGGGGCGGTCATGGCTACACCTTC.